This TCR beta chain was obtained from a study of T cells in Graves' hyperthyroidism and ophthalmopathy. Study in general: At initial diagnosis, before any treatment had begun, peripheral blood was obtained. Study outcomes and limitations: Prediction of ophthalmopathy progression came a median around 6 months pre-onset. Peripheral blood also featured most of the thyroid clonotypes expanded above 0.001.

The study based diagnoses on clinical symptoms, serum thyroxine and TRAb, thyroid ultrasound and orbital computed tomography. This clonotype was detected many times. Its antigen is unidentified. The V segment lost 3 bases and the J segment 0 bases; nucleotides outside the gene matches: 7. The germline gives CDR1 LNHDA, CDR2 SQIVND (reference sequence). The CDR3 is 16 amino acids. Amplification targeted TCR beta CDR3 regions from RNA transcripts. First-round RT-PCR with HTBI primers amplified the TCR CDR3 region. Each CDR3 protein is one row after TCRdb ran MiXCR on the multiplex PCR reads. Of some 490,000 distinct CDR3 sequences in the sample, about 20% were seen once.

This TCR came from a woman aged 70-85 years with Graves' ophthalmopathy. This rearrangement joins TRBV19 to TRBJ1-1, with TRBD1 matching 7 bases. The sample consisted of blood. The CDR3 region is CASSMVGGAMNTEAFF. The CDR3 DNA sequence: TGTGCCAGTAGTATGGTAGGGGGCGCAATGAACACTGAAGCTTTCTTT.